The 18 T cell receptor beta chains below come from one sample, sequenced in a study of T cell responses to AZD1222 COVID-19 vaccine. Assay: immunoSEQ multiplex PCR; the TCRdb copy retains only in-frame clones and omits some. This table holds about 220,000 clones, roughly 91% found once. Sequencing was performed on peripheral blood, taken on day 0 of MenACWY control vaccination. The source of these receptors is an adult in good health.

This clone was observed a single time. The chain recombines TRBV24-1 with TRBJ2-7; D is unresolved. The V gene lost 3 bases and the J gene lost 0 bases, with 5 bases spanning the gap. Germline V gives CDR1 KGHDR, CDR2 SFDVKD. This CDR3 region has 13 residues. CDR3 coding DNA: TGTGCCACCAGTGATCCCGTCTCCTACGAGCAGTACTTC. Its protein is CATSDPVSYEQYF.

This clone showed up just once. The chain uses TRBV21-1 and TRBJ2-7; the table's D call TRBD1 went unverified against the DNA. TRBV21-1 constitutes a pseudogene. The CDR3 covers 17 residues. The CDR3 coding sequence is TGTGCCAGCAGCAAAGAGGTCGGACAGGAAAGAGACTACGAGCAGTACTTC. It specifies CASSKEVGQERDYEQYF.

The rearrangement links TRBV2 to TRBJ1-1, with D maybe TRBD1 (5 bases). Germline-derived CDR1 and CDR2 are SNHLY and FYNNEI. Trimming shortened V by 7 bases and J by 2 bases, and 8 bases separated the two germline ends. The CDR3 totals 12 residues. The CDR3 is CASKGFNTEAFF. The CDR3 nucleotides read TGTGCCAGCAAGGGGTTTAACACTGAAGCTTTCTTT.

The rearrangement uses TRBV3-1 (or the pseudogene TRBV3-2) and TRBJ2-5; D not resolved. There are 13 residues in the CDR3. CDR1 and CDR2 from the germline V gene are LGHDT and YNNKEL (reference sequence). The germline V and J ends were trimmed by 2 bases and 3 bases, with 7 bases remaining between them. The CDR3 sequence is CASSQNQEETQYF. The CDR3 bases are TGTGCCAGCAGCCAAAACCAGGAAGAGACCCAGTACTTC.

The chain couples TRBV7-6 to TRBJ2-5, with 10 positions matching TRBD2. The ends lost 5 bases at V and 5 bases at J; junction bases unmatched: 8. CDR1 SGHVS and CDR2 FNYEAQ come from the germline V gene. This CDR3 is built from 15 residues. The CDR3 region has the DNA TGTGCCAGCAGCCTACTAGCGGGATTATGGGAGACCCAGTACTTC. Translation: CASSLLAGLWETQYF.

The chain joins TRBV28 to TRBJ2-2; a possible D gene is TRBD2 (6 bases). Germline V gene sequence: CDR1 MDHEN, CDR2 SYDVKM. V was pared by 5 bases and J by 4 bases, with 14 bases between. CDR3 length: 15 amino acids. The CDR3 coding sequence is TGTGCCAGCAGTGCCCCCGGGGGTGGCACCGGGGAGCTGTTTTTT. Residues: CASSAPGGGTGELFF.

V is TRBV3-1 (or the pseudogene TRBV3-2) and J is TRBJ1-4; possibly TRBD1 for D (5 bases). Trimming took off 2 bases at V and 7 bases at J, with 14 bases between the two ends. This CDR3 has 15 residues. In germline, CDR1 is LGHDT, CDR2 YNNKEL (reference sequence). CDR3 in amino acids: CASSQPGGGGEKLFF. As DNA, the CDR3 is TGTGCCAGCAGCCAACCTGGGGGGGGTGGTGAAAAACTGTTTTTT.

The V call is TRBV29-1, the J call TRBJ1-1; TRBD1 is a possible D gene (6 bases). Trimming took off 7 bases at V and 1 base at J, with 16 bases between the two ends. Germline V gene sequence: CDR1 SQVTM, CDR2 ANQGSEA. CDR3 size: 14 residues. This CDR3 reads CSAVTDRTNTEAFF. The CDR3 DNA is TGCAGCGCTGTGACGGACAGAACGAACACTGAAGCTTTCTTT.

CDR3 sequence: CASSRTGGRNQPQHF. Here the CDR3 DNA reads TGTGCCAGCAGTAGGACAGGGGGAAGAAATCAGCCCCAGCATTTT. The genes are TRBV7-9 and TRBJ1-5; 10 bases map to TRBD1. The CDR3 sequence is 15 residues long. The V and J ends lost 6 bases and 4 bases, in that order; junction bases with no gene match: 6. CDR1 is SEHNR, CDR2 FQNEAQ, per germline (reference sequence).

This chain joins TRBV27 and TRBJ1-1; TRBD1 agrees at 11 bases. This CDR3 region has 16 residues. V trimming: 3 bases; J trimming: 5 bases; junction bases outside the gene matches: 8. CDR1 and CDR2 from the germline V gene are MNHEY and SMNVEV (reference sequence). In DNA, the CDR3 is TGTGCCAGCAGTTTCCGGGACAGGGGGGGTGGAACTGAAGCTTTCTTT. Its protein is CASSFRDRGGGTEAFF.

V and J are TRBV19 and TRBJ1-1, with 7 bases fitting TRBD1. Germline V gene lookup returns CDR1 LNHDA and CDR2 SQIVND (reference sequence). The CDR3 covers 14 residues. With V trimmed by 5 bases and J by 4 bases, 7 bases remained unmatched. CDR3 sequence: CASSQWAGGTEAFF. CDR3 coding DNA: TGTGCCAGTAGTCAATGGGCAGGGGGCACTGAAGCTTTCTTT.

This rearrangement joins TRBV28 to TRBJ1-1; 8 nucleotides match TRBD1. The CDR3 sequence is 14 residues long. The V gene end was trimmed by 4 bases and the J gene end by 2 bases; junction bases not matched to a gene: 3. Germline CDR1 is MDHEN and CDR2 is SYDVKM. CDR3 DNA: TGTGCCAGCAGTTGGACAGGGAGAAACACTGAAGCTTTCTTT. Its protein is CASSWTGRNTEAFF.

The rearrangement uses TRBV6-2 or TRBV6-3 and TRBJ1-4; TRBD1 matches at 8 bases. CDR3 length equals 17 residues. Germline lookup yields CDR1 MNHEY and CDR2 SVGEGT. V lost 6 bases, J lost 4 bases, and 13 bases stayed unmatched. The CDR3 sequence is CASSWMTGESVNEKLFF. The CDR3 DNA follows: TGTGCCAGCAGCTGGATGACAGGGGAGTCGGTTAATGAAAAACTGTTTTTT.

Only one count was recorded for this clone. This chain connects TRBV4-2 to TRBJ2-3; tentatively, D is TRBD1 (5 bases). Germline loops: CDR1 LGHNA, CDR2 YNFKEQ. The CDR3 has 15 residues. Trimming shortened V by 0 bases and J by 4 bases, and 11 bases separated the two germline ends. The CDR3 protein is CASSQEARQPDTQYF. As DNA, the CDR3 is TGTGCCAGCAGCCAAGAGGCGAGACAGCCAGATACGCAGTATTTT.

J is TRBJ1-6 and V is TRBV27, with 8 bases identical to TRBD1. J gave up 2 bases and V 5 bases, and 5 bases lay outside the gene matches. Germline V gene sequence: CDR1 MNHEY, CDR2 SMNVEV (reference sequence). The CDR3 contains 16 residues. The CDR3 region is CASSPGQGTYNSPLHF. The CDR3 DNA reads as TGTGCCAGCAGTCCTGGACAGGGCACCTATAATTCACCCCTCCACTTT.

This chain links TRBV25-1 with TRBJ2-2, with TRBD2 as a possible D gene (6 bases). V lost 1 base and J 4 bases, leaving 10 bases between the germline ends. Germline-derived CDR1 and CDR2 are MGHDK and SYGVNS. This CDR3 comprises 15 residues. The DNA for the CDR3 is TGTGCCAGCAGTGAATGGGGACTGATCACCGGGGAGCTGTTTTTT. Protein sequence: CASSEWGLITGELFF.

The V gene is TRBV4-3, the J gene TRBJ1-3; D unresolved. Germline V gene lookup returns CDR1 LGHNA and CDR2 YSLEER. The CDR3 spans 15 residues. Trimming stripped 1 base from V and 3 bases from J, with 10 bases between. This CDR3 is CASSQGHWRGNTIYF. The CDR3 DNA sequence: TGCGCCAGCAGCCAAGGCCACTGGCGTGGAAACACCATATATTTT.

V usage is TRBV6-2 or TRBV6-3 and J usage is TRBJ1-6; possible D gene TRBD1, 6 bases. Trimming took 6 bases from V and 2 from J, leaving 17 bases between them. CDR1 and CDR2 (germline): MNHEY, SVGEGT. The CDR3 is made up of 17 amino acids. CDR3 in amino acids: CASSSGQIFTYNSPLHF. As DNA, the CDR3 is TGTGCCAGCAGCTCCGGACAGATTTTCACCTATAATTCACCCCTCCACTTT.